Listed below are T cell receptor beta chains from one sample, sequenced in a study of PD-L1 blockade in urothelial cancer. Clones were read by immunoSEQ multiplex PCR, and TCRdb kept only the in-frame ones, dropping some. Altogether some 47,000 clones are present, around 82% being singletons, with the ten largest covering approximately 3%. The material sequenced was PBMCs, taken around atezolizumab (anti-PD-L1) treatment. The receptors were gathered from a man between 65 and 85 years old with urothelial cancer. The CDR3 runs from the conserved cysteine through the conserved F or W. Each record gives: V gene, clone size, J gene, D gene, CDR3 protein, CDR3 DNA. D genes are given only for firm matches. Not all rows give a size; the values are once, few, many and, for expanded clones, a class.

v_call: TRBV5-1; clone_size: .; j_call: TRBJ1-3; d_call: TRBD1; cdr3_aa: CASSPPGQGMNTIYF; cdr3_nt: TGCGCCAGCAGTCCCCCGGGACAGGGAATGAACACCATATATTTT
v_call: TRBV6-5; clone_size: .; j_call: TRBJ2-3; d_call: .; cdr3_aa: CASSPVRGTDTQYF; cdr3_nt: TGTGCCAGCAGTCCCGTCCGGGGCACAGATACGCAGTATTTT
v_call: TRBV6-5; clone_size: .; j_call: TRBJ1-4; d_call: .; cdr3_aa: CASSYKSEKLFF; cdr3_nt: TGTGCCAGCAGTTATAAGAGTGAAAAACTGTTTTTT
v_call: TRBV9; clone_size: .; j_call: TRBJ1-2; d_call: TRBD1; cdr3_aa: CASSVGTGDYGYTF; cdr3_nt: TGTGCCAGCAGCGTAGGGACAGGCGACTATGGCTACACCTTC
v_call: TRBV28; clone_size: .; j_call: TRBJ2-6; d_call: .; cdr3_aa: CASSLPGPGANVLTF; cdr3_nt: TGTGCCAGCAGTTTACCAGGGCCTGGGGCCAACGTCCTGACTTTC
v_call: TRBV5-1; clone_size: .; j_call: TRBJ2-7; d_call: TRBD1; cdr3_aa: CASTPGGRGSYEQYF; cdr3_nt: TGCGCCAGTACACCAGGGGGCCGGGGTTCCTACGAGCAGTACTTC
v_call: TRBV5-6; clone_size: .; j_call: TRBJ1-2; d_call: TRBD1; cdr3_aa: CASGWTGSDYGYTF; cdr3_nt: TGTGCCAGCGGCTGGACAGGGAGCGACTATGGCTACACCTTC
v_call: TRBV15; clone_size: .; j_call: TRBJ1-4; d_call: .; cdr3_aa: CATSRDLSRTNEKLFF; cdr3_nt: TGTGCCACCAGCAGAGATCTGAGCAGGACTAATGAAAAACTGTTTTTT
v_call: TRBV4-1; clone_size: .; j_call: TRBJ1-3; d_call: .; cdr3_aa: CASSRAQGSGNTIYF; cdr3_nt: TGCGCCAGCAGCCGAGCTCAGGGCTCTGGAAACACCATATATTTT
v_call: TRBV7-9; clone_size: .; j_call: TRBJ2-3; d_call: TRBD1; cdr3_aa: CASSLGQGVTDTQYF; cdr3_nt: TGTGCCAGCAGCTTAGGACAGGGGGTCACAGATACGCAGTATTTT
v_call: TRBV11-3; clone_size: few; j_call: TRBJ2-1; d_call: TRBD2; cdr3_aa: CASSPRGSGSSYNEQFF; cdr3_nt: TGTGCCAGCAGCCCAAGGGGGAGCGGGAGCTCCTACAATGAGCAGTTCTTC
v_call: TRBV5-1; clone_size: .; j_call: TRBJ1-4; d_call: TRBD1; cdr3_aa: CASSLAPQGGFNEKLFF; cdr3_nt: TGCGCCAGCAGCTTGGCGCCTCAGGGGGGTTTCAATGAAAAACTGTTTTTT
v_call: TRBV19; clone_size: .; j_call: TRBJ2-2; d_call: TRBD2; cdr3_aa: CASNSGLAVLTGELFF; cdr3_nt: TGTGCCAGTAATTCGGGTCTAGCGGTCCTCACCGGGGAGCTGTTTTTT
v_call: TRBV4-3; clone_size: .; j_call: TRBJ2-1; d_call: TRBD2; cdr3_aa: CASSQGSGRPEQFF; cdr3_nt: TGCGCCAGCAGCCAAGGTAGCGGGAGACCTGAGCAGTTCTTC
v_call: TRBV19; clone_size: .; j_call: TRBJ1-4; d_call: .; cdr3_aa: CASSGAGATNEKLFF; cdr3_nt: TGTGCCAGTAGTGGAGCAGGGGCAACTAATGAAAAACTGTTTTTT
v_call: TRBV28; clone_size: .; j_call: TRBJ2-1; d_call: .; cdr3_aa: CASRASSYNEQFF; cdr3_nt: TGTGCCAGCAGGGCTAGCTCCTACAATGAGCAGTTCTTC
v_call: TRBV7-6; clone_size: few; j_call: TRBJ1-3; d_call: .; cdr3_aa: CASSLGPFRKRGNTIYF; cdr3_nt: TGTGCCAGCAGCTTAGGCCCTTTTCGGAAGCGGGGAAACACCATATATTTT
v_call: TRBV14; clone_size: .; j_call: TRBJ2-7; d_call: .; cdr3_aa: CASSQHRSSYEQYF; cdr3_nt: TGTGCCAGCAGCCAACACAGAAGCTCCTACGAGCAGTACTTC
v_call: TRBV11-1; clone_size: few; j_call: TRBJ1-1; d_call: .; cdr3_aa: CASSRKEDTEAFF; cdr3_nt: TGTGCCAGCAGCCGCAAGGAGGACACTGAAGCTTTCTTT
v_call: TRBV25-1; clone_size: .; j_call: TRBJ1-1; d_call: .; cdr3_aa: CASSEWGANTEAFF; cdr3_nt: TGTGCCAGCAGTGAATGGGGAGCCAACACTGAAGCTTTCTTT
v_call: TRBV7-2; clone_size: .; j_call: TRBJ1-2; d_call: TRBD1; cdr3_aa: CASSPDRTYGYTF; cdr3_nt: TGTGCCAGCAGCCCGGACAGGACCTATGGCTACACCTTC
v_call: TRBV5-1; clone_size: .; j_call: TRBJ2-2; d_call: TRBD1; cdr3_aa: CASSSGQGDTGELFF; cdr3_nt: TGCGCCAGCAGTTCGGGACAGGGGGACACCGGGGAGCTGTTTTTT
v_call: TRBV5-4; clone_size: .; j_call: TRBJ2-5; d_call: .; cdr3_aa: CASSSRGTQYF; cdr3_nt: TGTGCCAGCAGCTCCAGGGGGACCCAGTACTTC
v_call: TRBV4-3; clone_size: .; j_call: TRBJ2-7; d_call: .; cdr3_aa: CASSALLQGGGYEQYF; cdr3_nt: TGCGCCAGCAGCGCCCTCCTCCAGGGAGGGGGCTACGAGCAGTACTTC
v_call: TRBV7-3; clone_size: .; j_call: TRBJ1-1; d_call: TRBD1; cdr3_aa: CASSSTTGRVNTEAFF; cdr3_nt: TGTGCCAGCAGCTCAACGACAGGGCGGGTGAACACTGAAGCTTTCTTT
v_call: TRBV19; clone_size: .; j_call: TRBJ1-2; d_call: .; cdr3_aa: CASGQTSTGYTF; cdr3_nt: TGTGCCAGCGGACAGACATCGACTGGCTACACCTTC